This T cell receptor beta chain was captured by sequencing in a study of blood T cell repertoires in COVID-19. Study-wide background: The United States, Italy and Spain supplied acute and convalescent COVID-19 samples.

Data came from immunoSEQ multiplex PCR; TCRdb stores just in-frame clones and leaves some out. The table has some 180,000 clones, about 86% seen once. The V and J ends lost 2 bases and 0 bases respectively, with 8 bases between them. Germline values: CDR1 MNHEY, CDR2 SVGEGT. CDR3 length: 15 amino acids. This receptor was obtained from a man between 65 and 85 years old with active or convalescent COVID-19. The sequencing sample was made of peripheral blood. The chain uses TRBV6-2 or TRBV6-3 and TRBJ2-1, with D perhaps TRBD2 (6 bases). CDR3 nucleotide sequence: TGTGCCAGCAGTTACGGCGGGGTCTCCTACAATGAGCAGTTCTTC. Amino acids: CASSYGGVSYNEQFF.